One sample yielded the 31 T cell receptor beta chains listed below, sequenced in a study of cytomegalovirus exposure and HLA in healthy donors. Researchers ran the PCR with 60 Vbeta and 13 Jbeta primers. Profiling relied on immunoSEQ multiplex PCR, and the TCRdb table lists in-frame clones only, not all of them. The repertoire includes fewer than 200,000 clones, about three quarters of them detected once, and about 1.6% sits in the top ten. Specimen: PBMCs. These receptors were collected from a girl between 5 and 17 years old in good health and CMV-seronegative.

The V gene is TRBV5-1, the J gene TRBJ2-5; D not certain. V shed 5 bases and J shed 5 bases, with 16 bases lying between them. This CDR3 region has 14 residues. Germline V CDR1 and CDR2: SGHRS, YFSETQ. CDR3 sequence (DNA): TGCGCCAGCAGATGGGCCTCCCGTTGGGAGACCCAGTACTTC. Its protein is CASRWASRWETQYF. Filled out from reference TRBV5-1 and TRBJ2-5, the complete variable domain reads KAGVTQTPRYLIKTRGQQVTLSCSPISGHRSVSWYQQTPGQGLQFLFEYFSETQRNKGNFPGRFSGRQFSNSRSEMNVSTLELGDSALYLCASRWASRWETQYFGPGTRLLVL.

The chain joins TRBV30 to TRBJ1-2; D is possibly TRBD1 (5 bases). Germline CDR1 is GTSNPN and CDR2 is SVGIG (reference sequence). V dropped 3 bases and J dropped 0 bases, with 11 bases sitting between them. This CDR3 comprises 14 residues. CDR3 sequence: CAWRGDSPNYGYTF. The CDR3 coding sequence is TGTGCCTGGAGGGGTGACAGCCCTAACTATGGCTACACCTTC.

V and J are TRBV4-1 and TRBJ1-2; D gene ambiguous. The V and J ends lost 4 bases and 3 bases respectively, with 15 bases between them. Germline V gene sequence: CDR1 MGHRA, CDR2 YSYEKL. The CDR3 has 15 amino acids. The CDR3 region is CASSPPSTPHYGYTF. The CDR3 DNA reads TGCGCCAGCAGCCCCCCCTCCACTCCCCACTATGGCTACACCTTC.

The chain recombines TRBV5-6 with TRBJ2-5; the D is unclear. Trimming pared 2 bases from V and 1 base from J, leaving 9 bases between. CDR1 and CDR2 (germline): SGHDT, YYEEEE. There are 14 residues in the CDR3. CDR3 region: CASSFPGSQETQYF. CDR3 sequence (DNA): TGTGCCAGCAGCTTTCCCGGGTCCCAAGAGACCCAGTACTTC.

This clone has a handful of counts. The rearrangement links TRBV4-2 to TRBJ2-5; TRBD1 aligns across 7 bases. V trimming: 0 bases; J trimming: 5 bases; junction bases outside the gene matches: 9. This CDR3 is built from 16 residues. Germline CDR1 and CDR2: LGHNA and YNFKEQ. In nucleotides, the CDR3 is TGTGCCAGCAGCCAAGAGCCCGAGGGGGCGAGCGAGACCCAGTACTTC. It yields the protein CASSQEPEGASETQYF.

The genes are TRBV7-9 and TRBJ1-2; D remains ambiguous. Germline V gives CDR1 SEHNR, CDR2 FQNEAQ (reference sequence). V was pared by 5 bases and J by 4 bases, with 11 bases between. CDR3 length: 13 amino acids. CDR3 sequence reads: CASSPLVAYGYTF. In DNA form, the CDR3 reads TGTGCCAGCAGCCCCCTCGTGGCCTATGGCTACACCTTC.

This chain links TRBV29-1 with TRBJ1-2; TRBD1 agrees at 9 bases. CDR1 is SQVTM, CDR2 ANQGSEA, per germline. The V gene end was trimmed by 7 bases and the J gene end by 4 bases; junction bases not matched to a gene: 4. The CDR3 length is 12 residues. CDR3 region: CSGGTGSYGYTF. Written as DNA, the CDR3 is TGCAGCGGAGGGACAGGGAGCTATGGCTACACCTTC.

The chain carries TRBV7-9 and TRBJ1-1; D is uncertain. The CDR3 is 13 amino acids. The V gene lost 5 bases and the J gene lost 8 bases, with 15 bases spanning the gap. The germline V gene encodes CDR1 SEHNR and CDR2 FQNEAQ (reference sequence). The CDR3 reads CASSPRPGAEAFF. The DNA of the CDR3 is TGTGCCAGCAGCCCTAGACCGGGAGCCGAAGCTTTCTTT.

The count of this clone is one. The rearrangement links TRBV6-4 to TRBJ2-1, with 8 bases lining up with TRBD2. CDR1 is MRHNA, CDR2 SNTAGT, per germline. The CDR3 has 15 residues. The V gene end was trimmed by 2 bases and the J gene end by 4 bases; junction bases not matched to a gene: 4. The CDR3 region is CASSDVAGIYNEQFF. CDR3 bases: TGTGCCAGCAGTGACGTAGCGGGGATATACAATGAGCAGTTCTTC.

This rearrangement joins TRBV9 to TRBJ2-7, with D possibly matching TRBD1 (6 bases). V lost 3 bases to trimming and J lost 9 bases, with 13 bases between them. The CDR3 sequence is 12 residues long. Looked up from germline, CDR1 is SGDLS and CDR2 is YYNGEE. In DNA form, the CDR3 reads TGTGCCAGCAGCGGGCAGGGGCTCGGGCAGTACTTC. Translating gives CASSGQGLGQYF.

CDR3 nucleotides: TGTGCCTGGAGTCCCGGTAACACTGAAGCTTTCTTT. This translates into CAWSPGNTEAFF. The chain couples TRBV30 to TRBJ1-1; D is uncertain. Trimming left V 2 bases short and J 2 bases short, with 6 bases between. Germline V gene data show CDR1 as GTSNPN and CDR2 as SVGIG (reference sequence). CDR3 length: 12 residues.

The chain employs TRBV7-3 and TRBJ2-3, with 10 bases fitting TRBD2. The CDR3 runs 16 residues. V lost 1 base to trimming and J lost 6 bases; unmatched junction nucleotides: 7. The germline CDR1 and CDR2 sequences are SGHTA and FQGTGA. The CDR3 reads CASSLRPAGGHDTQYF. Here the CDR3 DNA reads TGTGCCAGCAGCTTAAGGCCAGCGGGGGGGCATGATACGCAGTATTTT.

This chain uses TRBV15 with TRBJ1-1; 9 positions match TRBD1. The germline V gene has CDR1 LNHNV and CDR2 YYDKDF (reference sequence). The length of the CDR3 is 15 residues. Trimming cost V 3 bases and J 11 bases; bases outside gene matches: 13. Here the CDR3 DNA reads TGTGCCACCAGCAGGGAGGGTCCCGGGACAGGGAGGGCTTTCTTT. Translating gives CATSREGPGTGRAFF.

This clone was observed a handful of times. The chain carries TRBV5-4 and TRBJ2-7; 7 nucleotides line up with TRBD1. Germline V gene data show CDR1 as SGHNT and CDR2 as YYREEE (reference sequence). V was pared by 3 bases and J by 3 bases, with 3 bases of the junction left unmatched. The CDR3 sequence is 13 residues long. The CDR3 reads CASSSPGGYEQYF. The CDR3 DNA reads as TGTGCCAGCAGCTCTCCAGGGGGCTACGAGCAGTACTTC.

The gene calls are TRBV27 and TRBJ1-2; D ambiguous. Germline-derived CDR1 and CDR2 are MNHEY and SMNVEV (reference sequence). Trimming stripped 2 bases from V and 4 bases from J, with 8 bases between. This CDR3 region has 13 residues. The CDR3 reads CASSLAPVYGYTF. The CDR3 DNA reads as TGTGCCAGCAGTTTAGCCCCAGTCTATGGCTACACCTTC.

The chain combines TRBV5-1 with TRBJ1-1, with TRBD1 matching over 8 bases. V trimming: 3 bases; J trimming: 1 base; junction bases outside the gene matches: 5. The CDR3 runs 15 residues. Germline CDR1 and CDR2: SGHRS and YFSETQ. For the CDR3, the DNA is TGCGCCAGCAGCTCCCGGACAGGGACGAACACTGAAGCTTTCTTT. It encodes CASSSRTGTNTEAFF.

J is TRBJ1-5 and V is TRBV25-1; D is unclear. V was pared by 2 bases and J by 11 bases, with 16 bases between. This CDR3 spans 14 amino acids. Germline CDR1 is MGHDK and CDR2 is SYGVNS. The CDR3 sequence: CASSEIGFGEAQHF. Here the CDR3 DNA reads TGTGCCAGCAGTGAAATTGGATTTGGTGAGGCCCAGCATTTT. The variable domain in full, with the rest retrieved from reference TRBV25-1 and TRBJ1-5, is EADIYQTPRYLVIGTGKKITLECSQTMGHDKMYWYQQDPGMELHLIHYSYGVNSTEKGDLSSESTVSRIRTEHFPLTLESARPSHTSQYLCASSEIGFGEAQHFGDGTRLSIL.

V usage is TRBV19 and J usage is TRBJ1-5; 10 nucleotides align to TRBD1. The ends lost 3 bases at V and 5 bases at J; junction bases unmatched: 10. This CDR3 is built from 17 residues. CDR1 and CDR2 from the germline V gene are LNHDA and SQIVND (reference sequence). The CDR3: CASSMAPGTGVDQPQHF. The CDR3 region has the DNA TGTGCCAGTAGTATGGCCCCCGGGACAGGGGTTGATCAGCCCCAGCATTTT.

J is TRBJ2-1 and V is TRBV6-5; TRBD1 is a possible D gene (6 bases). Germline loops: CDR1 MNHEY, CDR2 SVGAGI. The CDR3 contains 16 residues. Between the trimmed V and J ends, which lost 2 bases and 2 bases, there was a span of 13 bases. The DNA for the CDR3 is TGTGCCAGCAGTTACGCTTCCGGGACACCCTACAATGAGCAGTTCTTC. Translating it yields CASSYASGTPYNEQFF.

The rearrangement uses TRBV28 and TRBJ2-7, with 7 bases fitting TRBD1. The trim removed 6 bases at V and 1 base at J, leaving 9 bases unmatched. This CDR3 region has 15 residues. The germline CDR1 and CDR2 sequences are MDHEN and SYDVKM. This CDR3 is CASSPYKGASYEQYF. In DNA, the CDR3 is TGTGCCAGCAGCCCCTATAAGGGGGCTTCCTACGAGCAGTACTTC.

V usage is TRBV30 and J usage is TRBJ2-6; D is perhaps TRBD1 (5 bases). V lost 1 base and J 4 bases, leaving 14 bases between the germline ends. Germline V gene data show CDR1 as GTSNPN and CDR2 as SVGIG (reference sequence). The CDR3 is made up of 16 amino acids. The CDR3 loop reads CAWSASTATGANVLTF. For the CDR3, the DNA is TGTGCCTGGAGTGCCTCGACAGCCACCGGGGCCAACGTCCTGACTTTC.

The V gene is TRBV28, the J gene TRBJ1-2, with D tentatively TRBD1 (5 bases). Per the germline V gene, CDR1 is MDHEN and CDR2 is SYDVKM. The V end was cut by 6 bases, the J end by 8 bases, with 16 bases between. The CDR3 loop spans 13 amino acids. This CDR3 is CASSLGQGSGYTF. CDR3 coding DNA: TGTGCCAGCAGCCTGGGGCAGGGTTCCGGCTACACCTTC.

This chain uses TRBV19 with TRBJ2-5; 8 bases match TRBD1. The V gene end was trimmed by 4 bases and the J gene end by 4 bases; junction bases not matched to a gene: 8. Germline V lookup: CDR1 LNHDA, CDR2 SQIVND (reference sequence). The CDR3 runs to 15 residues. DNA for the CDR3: TGTGCCAGTAGTAAAACGACAGGGGTTTTAGAGACCCAGTACTTC. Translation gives CASSKTTGVLETQYF.

CDR3 residues: CASSPRTETQYF. The CDR3 coding sequence is TGTGCCAGCAGCCCCAGAACGGAGACCCAGTACTTC. This chain connects TRBV13 to TRBJ2-5, with D unclear. The CDR3 sequence is 12 residues long. The germline gives CDR1 PRHDT, CDR2 FYEKMQ (reference sequence). Trimming left V 5 bases short and J 5 bases short, with 9 bases between.

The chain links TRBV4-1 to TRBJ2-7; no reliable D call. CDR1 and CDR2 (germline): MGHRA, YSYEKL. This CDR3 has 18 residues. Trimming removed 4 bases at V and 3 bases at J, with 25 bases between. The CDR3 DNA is TGCGCCAGCAGCCTCCAGCACGCCTCGCAGGTAATATTCTACGAGCAGTACTTC. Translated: CASSLQHASQVIFYEQYF.

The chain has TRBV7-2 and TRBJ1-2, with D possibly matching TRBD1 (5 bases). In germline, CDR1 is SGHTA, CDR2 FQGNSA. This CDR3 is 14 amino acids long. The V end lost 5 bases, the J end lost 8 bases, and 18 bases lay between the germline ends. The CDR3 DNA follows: TGTGCCAGCAGCACCTCCTTAGGGGCCGTGGGCTACACCTTC. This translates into CASSTSLGAVGYTF.

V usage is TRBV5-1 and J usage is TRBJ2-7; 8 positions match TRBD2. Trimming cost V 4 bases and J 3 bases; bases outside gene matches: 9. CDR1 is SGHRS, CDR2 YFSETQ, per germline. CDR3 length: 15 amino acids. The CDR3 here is CASSPSAGEVYEQYF. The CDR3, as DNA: TGCGCCAGCAGCCCCTCAGCGGGGGAGGTCTACGAGCAGTACTTC.

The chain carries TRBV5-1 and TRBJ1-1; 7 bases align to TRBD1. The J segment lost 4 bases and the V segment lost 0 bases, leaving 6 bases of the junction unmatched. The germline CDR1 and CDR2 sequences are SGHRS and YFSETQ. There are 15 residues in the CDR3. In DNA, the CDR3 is TGCGCCAGCAGCTTGGGATCTAGGGGGCCCACTGAAGCTTTCTTT. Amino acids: CASSLGSRGPTEAFF.

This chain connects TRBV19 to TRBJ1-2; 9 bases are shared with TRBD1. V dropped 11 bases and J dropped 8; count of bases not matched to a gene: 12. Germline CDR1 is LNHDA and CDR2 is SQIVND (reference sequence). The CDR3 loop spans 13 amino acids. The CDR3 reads CAVSYRGLGGYTF. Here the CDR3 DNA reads TGTGCCGTCAGTTACAGGGGGCTCGGGGGCTACACCTTC. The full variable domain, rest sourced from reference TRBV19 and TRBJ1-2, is DGGITQSPKYLFRKEGQNVTLSCEQNLNHDAMYWYRQDPGQGLRLIYYSQIVNDFQKGDIAEGYSVSREKKESFPLTVTSAQKNPTAFYLCAVSYRGLGGYTFGSGTRLTVV.

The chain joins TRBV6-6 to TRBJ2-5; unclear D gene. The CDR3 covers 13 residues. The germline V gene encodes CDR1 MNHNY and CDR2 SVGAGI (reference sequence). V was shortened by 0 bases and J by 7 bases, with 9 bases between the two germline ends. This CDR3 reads CASSYSSPGTQYF. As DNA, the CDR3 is TGTGCCAGCAGTTACTCTTCCCCCGGGACCCAGTACTTC.

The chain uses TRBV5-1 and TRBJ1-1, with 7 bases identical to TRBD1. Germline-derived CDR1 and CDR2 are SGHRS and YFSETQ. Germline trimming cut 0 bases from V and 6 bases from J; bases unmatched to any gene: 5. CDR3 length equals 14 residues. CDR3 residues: CASSLGQGVAEAFF. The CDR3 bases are TGCGCCAGCAGCTTGGGACAGGGAGTAGCTGAAGCTTTCTTT. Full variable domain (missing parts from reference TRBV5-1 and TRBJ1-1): KAGVTQTPRYLIKTRGQQVTLSCSPISGHRSVSWYQQTPGQGLQFLFEYFSETQRNKGNFPGRFSGRQFSNSRSEMNVSTLELGDSALYLCASSLGQGVAEAFFGQGTRLTVV.